Shown below are 18 T cell receptor beta chains from a single sample sequenced in a study of blood T cells in healthy people across ages. A second PCR, run for about 7 to 11 cycles, used a sample-barcoded 5' primer plus a J-beta primer mix. TCRdb reanalysed the 5' RACE reads using MiXCR and keeps one entry per CDR3 protein. The data show fewer than 950,000 distinct CDR3 sequences, with about 55% seen just once and about 38% held by the top ten. Sequences were obtained from blood. These receptors originate from a man of 80 years or more in good health.

The chain links TRBV9 to TRBJ2-7, with D unresolved. The V gene's germline CDR1 is SGDLS and CDR2 YYNGEE. Trimming shortened V by 0 bases and J by 7 bases, and 14 bases separated the two germline ends. The CDR3 spans 14 residues. In DNA form, the CDR3 reads TGTGCCAGCAGCGTAGGTGTCTTTACGGAAGAGCAGTACTTC. This gives the protein CASSVGVFTEEQYF. Complete variable domain (other parts from reference TRBV9 and TRBJ2-7): DSGVTQTPKHLITATGQRVTLRCSPRSGDLSVYWYQQSLDQGLQFLIQYYNGEERAKGNILERFSAQQFPDLHSELNLSSLELGDSALYFCASSVGVFTEEQYFGPGTRLTVT.

This clonotype was seen more than once but under ten times. The chain combines TRBV7-2 with TRBJ2-1; 7 bases are shared with TRBD2. The CDR3 runs 15 residues. The germline V gene encodes CDR1 SGHTA and CDR2 FQGNSA. Trimming took 2 bases from V and 4 from J; bases not matched to a gene: 5. The CDR3 nucleotides read TGTGCCAGCAGCTTACCCACTAGCGTATACAATGAGCAGTTCTTC. Protein: CASSLPTSVYNEQFF.

The CDR3 nucleotides are TGTGCCAGCAGCCAAGGAGGGGGCTCGGGTGGCTACACCTTC. Encoded protein: CASSQGGGSGGYTF. The chain employs TRBV3-1 and TRBJ1-2; 7 bases fit TRBD1. CDR1 and CDR2 (germline): LGHDT, YNNKEL (reference sequence). The CDR3 loop spans 14 amino acids. V lost 1 base and J lost 7; bases outside the gene matches: 6.

V gene TRBV20-1 combines with J gene TRBJ2-7; TRBD2 is a possible D gene (6 bases). The V gene lost 0 bases and the J gene lost 7 bases, with 19 bases spanning the gap. CDR1 and CDR2 from the germline V gene are DFQATT and SNEGSKA (reference sequence). This CDR3 region has 15 residues. For the CDR3, the DNA is TGCAGTGCTAGAGAAAAACCCGGGGGACTGGGGGAGCAGTACTTC. Its protein product is CSAREKPGGLGEQYF.

CDR3 coding DNA: TGTGCCAGCAGCCCCTATTTAAGGGGATCGAGCGGGAGGGCGACAGATACGCAGTATTTT. This codes for CASSPYLRGSSGRATDTQYF. V is TRBV14 and J is TRBJ2-3; 10 bases line up with TRBD2. The length of the CDR3 is 20 residues. V dropped 4 bases and J dropped 3; count of bases not matched to a gene: 19. Germline CDR1 SGHDN, CDR2 FVKESK.

Remarks on this clonotype: Possible read error: a much larger clone is one base away. The rearrangement links TRBV29-1 to TRBJ2-5, with TRBD1 matching 12 bases. The end of the DNA fits TRBJ2-7 better, so the J call may be wrong. Germline V lookup: CDR1 SQVTM, CDR2 ANQGSEA. This CDR3 is 14 amino acids long. In nucleotides, the CDR3 is TGCAGCGTTGAAGGGGGACAGGGGGCTTGCGAGCAGTACTTC. This encodes CSVEGGQGACEQYF.

This clonotype has only a few counts. The CDR3 coding sequence is TGTGCCAGCAGCCAGGATACGGCAGGGCTCCTGGCTGAAGCTTTCTTT. Translating it yields CASSQDTAGLLAEAFF. The V gene is TRBV4-2, the J gene TRBJ1-1; TRBD1 is a possible D gene (5 bases). Germline lookup yields CDR1 LGHNA and CDR2 YNFKEQ. V was trimmed by 3 bases and J by 6 bases, leaving 20 bases between them. The CDR3 consists of 16 residues.

The chain couples TRBV12-3 or TRBV12-4 to TRBJ2-1, with 16 bases lining up with TRBD2. This CDR3 is 19 amino acids long. The trim removed 5 bases at V and 1 base at J, leaving 8 bases unmatched. The CDR3 sequence: CASSRTGTSGRASYNEQFF. DNA of the CDR3: TGTGCCAGCAGTCGCACCGGGACTAGCGGGAGGGCGTCCTACAATGAGCAGTTCTTC.

The gene calls are TRBV7-2 and TRBJ2-5; no clear D. The germline V and J ends were trimmed by 0 bases and 5 bases, with 7 bases remaining between them. Germline CDR1 reads SGHTA; CDR2 reads FQGNSA. The CDR3 sequence is 13 residues long. CDR3 residues: CASSLAYDETQYF. In nucleotides, the CDR3 is TGTGCCAGCAGCTTAGCGTACGACGAGACCCAGTACTTC.

The chain is built from TRBV25-1 and TRBJ2-5; maybe TRBD1 (5 bases). The J call is in doubt because the DNA end fits TRBJ2-7 better. The germline CDR1 and CDR2 sequences are MGHDK and SYGVNS. The CDR3 is 12 amino acids. The CDR3 bases are TGTGCCAGCAGTGGACAGACCTACGAGCAGTACTTC. Its protein product is CASSGQTYEQYF.

The chain has TRBV21-1 and TRBJ2-1. TRBV21-1 is shown as a pseudogene. This CDR3 spans 13 amino acids. This CDR3 is CASSRVSYNEQFF. CDR3 coding DNA: TGTGCCAGCAGCAGAGTCAGTTACAATGAGCAGTTCTTC.

The chain combines TRBV5-4 with TRBJ2-7; 10 bases are a match to TRBD2. Germline V gene sequence: CDR1 SGHNT, CDR2 YYREEE (reference sequence). V was pared by 3 bases and J by 5 bases, with 5 bases of the junction left unmatched. CDR3 length: 14 amino acids. In nucleotides, the CDR3 is TGTGCCAGCAGCTCAGCGGGAGGGCCTAACGAGCAGTACTTC. Its translation is CASSSAGGPNEQYF.

This clonotype was counted between two and nine times. J is TRBJ1-2 and V is TRBV29-1, with a possible D match to TRBD1 (5 bases). CDR1 and CDR2 (germline): SQVTM, ANQGSEA. There are 17 residues in the CDR3. The V and J ends lost 2 bases and 6 bases respectively, with 25 bases between them. CDR3 protein: CSVEWAGLRGMGDGYTF. The CDR3 region has the DNA TGCAGCGTTGAATGGGCAGGACTACGCGGTATGGGGGATGGCTACACCTTC.

The chain joins TRBV12-3 or TRBV12-4 to TRBJ2-4; 9 bases agree with TRBD1. The last part of the DNA fits TRBJ2-7 better; the J call may be wrong. The CDR3 is 14 amino acids. CDR3 DNA sequence: TGTGCCAGCAGTTTCCGGGACAGGGTCGGCGAGCAGTACTTC. Protein sequence: CASSFRDRVGEQYF.

The gene calls are TRBV20-1 and TRBJ2-5; D is possibly TRBD1 or TRBD2 (6 bases each). This CDR3 spans 11 amino acids. Trimming cost V 7 bases and J 3 bases, with 9 bases left between them. Germline assignment: CDR1 DFQATT and CDR2 SNEGSKA (reference sequence). This CDR3 reads CSGRGEETQYF. CDR3 in DNA: TGCAGTGGGAGGGGGGAAGAGACCCAGTACTTC.

This chain connects TRBV10-3 to TRBJ1-1; no definite D call. Germline CDR1 ENHRY, CDR2 SYGVKD. Trimming stripped 3 bases from V and 4 bases from J, with 21 bases between. CDR3 length: 17 residues. CDR3 loop: CAISETPSVGIGTEAFF. For the CDR3, the DNA is TGTGCCATCAGTGAAACCCCATCGGTAGGGATCGGCACTGAAGCTTTCTTT.

This clonotype appeared a few times. The chain couples TRBV7-2 to TRBJ2-7; 7 bases align to TRBD2. Germline assignment: CDR1 SGHTA and CDR2 FQGNSA. The CDR3 consists of 14 residues. With 5 bases clipped from V and 5 bases from J, the junction kept 9 bases outside the gene matches. CDR3 sequence: CASSPGGSSDEQYF. In DNA form, the CDR3 reads TGTGCCAGCAGCCCAGGCGGGAGTTCTGACGAGCAGTACTTC. The complete variable domain, with remaining parts taken from reference TRBV7-2 and TRBJ2-7, reads GAGVSQSPSNKVTEKGKDVELRCDPISGHTALYWYRQSLGQGLEFLIYFQGNSAPDKSGLPSDRFSAERTGGSVSTLTIQRTQQEDSAVYLCASSPGGSSDEQYFGPGTRLTVT.

In this sample, this clonotype turned up once. The chain carries TRBV20-1 and TRBJ2-4; TRBD1 aligns across 7 bases. Trimming cost V 3 bases and J 13 bases; bases outside gene matches: 18. Germline values: CDR1 DFQATT, CDR2 SNEGSKA (reference sequence). CDR3 length: 15 residues. The CDR3: CSAREQGLWPYKQYF. CDR3 in DNA: TGCAGTGCTAGGGAACAGGGGTTATGGCCCTACAAGCAGTACTTC.